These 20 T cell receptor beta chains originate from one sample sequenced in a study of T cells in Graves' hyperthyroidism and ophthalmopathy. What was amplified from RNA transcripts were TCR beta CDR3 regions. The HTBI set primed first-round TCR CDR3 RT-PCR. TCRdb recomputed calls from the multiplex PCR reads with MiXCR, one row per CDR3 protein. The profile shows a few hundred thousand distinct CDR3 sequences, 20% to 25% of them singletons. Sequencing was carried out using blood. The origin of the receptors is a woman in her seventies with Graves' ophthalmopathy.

The chain's CDR3 is CASSPRLTGELFF. DNA for the CDR3: TGTGCCAGCAGCCCACGACTGACCGGGGAGCTGTTTTTT. This chain connects TRBV7-2 to TRBJ2-2, with no clear D. The CDR3 is made up of 13 amino acids. Trimming left V 5 bases short and J 5 bases short, with 9 bases between. Germline CDR1 SGHTA, CDR2 FQGNSA.

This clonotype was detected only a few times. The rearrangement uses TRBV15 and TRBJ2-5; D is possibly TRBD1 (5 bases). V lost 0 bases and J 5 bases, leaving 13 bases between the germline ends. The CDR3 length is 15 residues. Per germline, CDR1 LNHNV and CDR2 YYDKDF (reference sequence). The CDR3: CATSRDRSGMETQYF. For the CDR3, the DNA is TGTGCCACCAGCAGAGATCGGTCAGGGATGGAGACCCAGTACTTC.

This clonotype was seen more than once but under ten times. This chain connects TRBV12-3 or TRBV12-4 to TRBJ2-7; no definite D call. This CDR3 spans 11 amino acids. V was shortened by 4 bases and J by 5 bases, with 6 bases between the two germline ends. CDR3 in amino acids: CASSYLDEQYF. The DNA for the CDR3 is TGTGCCAGCAGTTATCTGGACGAGCAGTACTTC.

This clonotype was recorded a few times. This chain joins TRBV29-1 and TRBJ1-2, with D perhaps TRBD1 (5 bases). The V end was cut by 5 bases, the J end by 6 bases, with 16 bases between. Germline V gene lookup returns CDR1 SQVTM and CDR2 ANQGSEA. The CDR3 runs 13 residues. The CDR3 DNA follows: TGCAGCGTTCGTACTGCCGGGACCCATGGCTACACCTTC. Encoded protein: CSVRTAGTHGYTF.

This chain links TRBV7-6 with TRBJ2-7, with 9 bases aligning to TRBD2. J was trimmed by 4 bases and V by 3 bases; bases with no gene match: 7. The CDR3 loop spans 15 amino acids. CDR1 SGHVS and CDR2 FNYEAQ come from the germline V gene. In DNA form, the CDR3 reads TGTGCCAGCAGCTTCTCGGATAGCGGGAGTTACGAGCAGTACTTC. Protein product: CASSFSDSGSYEQYF.

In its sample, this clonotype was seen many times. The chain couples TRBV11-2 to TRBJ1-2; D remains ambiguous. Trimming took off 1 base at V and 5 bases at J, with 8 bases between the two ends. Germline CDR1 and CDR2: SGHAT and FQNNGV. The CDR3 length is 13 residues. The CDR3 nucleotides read TGTGCCAGCAGCTTAGGCGGCCATTATGGCTACACCTTC. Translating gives CASSLGGHYGYTF.

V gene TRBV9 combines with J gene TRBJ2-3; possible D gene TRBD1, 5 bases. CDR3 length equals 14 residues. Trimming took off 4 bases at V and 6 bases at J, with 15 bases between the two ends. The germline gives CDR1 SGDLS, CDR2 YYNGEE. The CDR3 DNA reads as TGTGCCAGCAGCCCCAAAGGGGTTCTCGATACGCAGTATTTT. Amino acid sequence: CASSPKGVLDTQYF.

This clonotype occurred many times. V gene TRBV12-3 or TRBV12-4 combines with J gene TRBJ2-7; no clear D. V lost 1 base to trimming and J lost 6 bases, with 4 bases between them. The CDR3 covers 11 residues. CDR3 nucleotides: TGTGCCAGCAGTTTAGGGTCCGAGCAGTACTTC. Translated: CASSLGSEQYF.

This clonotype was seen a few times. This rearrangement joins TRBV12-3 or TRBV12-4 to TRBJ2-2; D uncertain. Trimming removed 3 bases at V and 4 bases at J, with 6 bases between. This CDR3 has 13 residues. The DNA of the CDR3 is TGTGCCAGCAGTTTTGCGGCCACCGGGGAGCTGTTTTTT. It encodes CASSFAATGELFF.

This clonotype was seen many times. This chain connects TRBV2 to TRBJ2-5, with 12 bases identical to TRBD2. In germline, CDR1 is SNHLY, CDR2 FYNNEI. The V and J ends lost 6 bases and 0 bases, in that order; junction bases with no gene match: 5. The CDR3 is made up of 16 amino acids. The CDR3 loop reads CASRAGTSGYQETQYF. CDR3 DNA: TGTGCCAGCAGGGCCGGGACTAGCGGGTACCAAGAGACCCAGTACTTC.

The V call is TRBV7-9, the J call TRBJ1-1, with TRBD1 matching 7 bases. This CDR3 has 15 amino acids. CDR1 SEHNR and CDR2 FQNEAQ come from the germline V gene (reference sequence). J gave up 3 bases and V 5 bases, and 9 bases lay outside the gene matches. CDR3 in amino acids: CASSLRQGVDTEAFF. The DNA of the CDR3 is TGTGCCAGCAGCCTCCGACAGGGCGTGGACACTGAAGCTTTCTTT.

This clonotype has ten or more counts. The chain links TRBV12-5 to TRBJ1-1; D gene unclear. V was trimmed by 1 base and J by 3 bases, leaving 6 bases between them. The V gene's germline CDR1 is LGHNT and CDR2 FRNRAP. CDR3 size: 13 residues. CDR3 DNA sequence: TGTGCTAGTGGTTTGGGCCGGGACACTGAAGCTTTCTTT. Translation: CASGLGRDTEAFF.

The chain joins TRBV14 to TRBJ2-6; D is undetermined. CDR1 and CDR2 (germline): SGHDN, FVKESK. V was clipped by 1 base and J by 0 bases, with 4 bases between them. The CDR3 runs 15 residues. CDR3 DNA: TGTGCCAGCAGCCAAGTTGGCTCTGGGGCCAACGTCCTGACTTTC. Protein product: CASSQVGSGANVLTF.

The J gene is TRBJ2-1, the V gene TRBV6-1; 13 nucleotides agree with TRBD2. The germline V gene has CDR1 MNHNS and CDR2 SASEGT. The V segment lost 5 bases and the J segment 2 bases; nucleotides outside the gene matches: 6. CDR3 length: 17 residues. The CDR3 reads CASSSLAGGPTYNEQFF. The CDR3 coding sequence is TGTGCCAGCAGTTCACTAGCGGGAGGGCCTACCTACAATGAGCAGTTCTTC.

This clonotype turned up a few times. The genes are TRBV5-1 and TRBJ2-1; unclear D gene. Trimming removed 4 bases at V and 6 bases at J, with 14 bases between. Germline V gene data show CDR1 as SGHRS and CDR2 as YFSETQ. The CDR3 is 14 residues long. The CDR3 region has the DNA TGCGCCAGCAGCCCCGGACCGCCGGTCAATGAGCAGTTCTTC. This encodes CASSPGPPVNEQFF.

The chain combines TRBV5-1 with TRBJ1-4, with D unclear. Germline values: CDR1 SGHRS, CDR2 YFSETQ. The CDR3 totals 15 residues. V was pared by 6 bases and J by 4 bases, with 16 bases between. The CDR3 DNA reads TGCGCCAGCATGGGTGGTGGAGGAGGTAATGAAAAACTGTTTTTT. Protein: CASMGGGGGNEKLFF.

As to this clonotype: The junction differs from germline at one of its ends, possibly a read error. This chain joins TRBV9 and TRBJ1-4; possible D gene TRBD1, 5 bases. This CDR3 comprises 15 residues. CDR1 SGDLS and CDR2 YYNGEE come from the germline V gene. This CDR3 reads CASSLTGRINEELFF. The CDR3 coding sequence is TGTGCCAGCAGCCTAACGGGACGGATTAATGAAGAACTGTTTTTT. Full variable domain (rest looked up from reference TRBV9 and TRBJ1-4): DSGVTQTPKHLITATGQRVTLRCSPRSGDLSVYWYQQSLDQGLQFLIQYYNGEERAKGNILERFSAQQFPDLHSELNLSSLELGDSALYFCASSLTGRINEELFFGSGTQLSVL.

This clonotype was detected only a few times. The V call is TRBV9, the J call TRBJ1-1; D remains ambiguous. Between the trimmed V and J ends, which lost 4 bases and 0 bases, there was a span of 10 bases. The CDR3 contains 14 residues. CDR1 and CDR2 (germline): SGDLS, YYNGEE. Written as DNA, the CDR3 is TGTGCCAGCAGCTCACAGATTATGAACACTGAAGCTTTCTTT. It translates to CASSSQIMNTEAFF.

DNA of the CDR3: TGTGCCAGCAGTTTACAGACAGCGGGGTACTATGGCTACACCTTC. Translating it yields CASSLQTAGYYGYTF. V gene TRBV28 combines with J gene TRBJ1-2; perhaps TRBD1 as D (5 bases). The CDR3 spans 15 residues. Germline lookup yields CDR1 MDHEN and CDR2 SYDVKM. V was trimmed by 2 bases and J by 3 bases, leaving 13 bases between them.

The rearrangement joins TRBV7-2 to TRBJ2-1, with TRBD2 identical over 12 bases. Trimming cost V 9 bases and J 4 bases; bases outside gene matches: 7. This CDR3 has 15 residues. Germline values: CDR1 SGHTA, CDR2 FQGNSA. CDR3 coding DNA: TGTGCCAGTCACCTAGCGGGAGGGGTTTACAATGAGCAGTTCTTC. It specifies CASHLAGGVYNEQFF.